The rows below give T cell receptor beta chains drawn from one sample of a study of T-cell reconstitution after alpha-beta-depleted transplantation in children. Each CDR3 protein gets one entry after TCRdb re-called the PCR reads with MiXCR. The sample yields about 460,000 distinct CDR3 sequences, approximately 10% seen once. This specimen was PBMCs, mostly from graft donor cells, taken 180 days after TCRalphabeta/CD19-depleted stem cell transplant. These receptors originate from a female patient under 10 years old who had a stem cell transplant for aplastic anemia, so the T cells may come from the graft donor. Each CDR3 is given with its conserved first and last residue. The D gene is left open where the match is weak. Expanded clones get a size class; other rows say once, few or many, or leave the size out.

DNA: TGCAGTGCAAAGACAGGGAAAGTCTCTTATGGCTACACCTTC; CDR3: CSAKTGKVSYGYTF; J: TRBJ1-2; D: TRBD1; V: TRBV20-1; size: .
DNA: TGTGCCAGTACCGGGACAGATTATCAGCCCCAGCATTTT; CDR3: CASTGTDYQPQHF; J: TRBJ1-5; D: TRBD1; V: TRBV12-3/TRBV12-4; size: few
DNA: TGTGCCAGCAGCCAAGATCCGGCAGGGCTCTCCTACAATGAGCAGTTCTTC; CDR3: CASSQDPAGLSYNEQFF; J: TRBJ2-1; D: .; V: TRBV4-2; size: few
DNA: TGCAGTGCTAGAGATTTTCGGGGGGGTGAGCAGTTCTTC; CDR3: CSARDFRGGEQFF; J: TRBJ2-1; D: TRBD2; V: TRBV20-1; size: .
DNA: .; CDR3: CASTPRWGLKLSLDKAPEAFF; J: TRBJ1-1; D: .; V: TRBV6-2/TRBV6-3; size: few
DNA: TGCGCCAGCAGCCAAGGGGGCAAGAACACCGGGGAGCTGTTTTTT; CDR3: CASSQGGKNTGELFF; J: TRBJ2-2; D: .; V: TRBV4-3; size: few
DNA: TGTGCCAGCAGTACCGGGACTAGCTACGGTGAGCAGTTCTTC; CDR3: CASSTGTSYGEQFF; J: TRBJ2-1; D: TRBD2; V: TRBV6-2/TRBV6-3; size: few
DNA: TGTGCCAGCAGCTCGCGGGCGCGGGGCAAAAACATTCAGTACTTC; CDR3: CASSSRARGKNIQYF; J: TRBJ2-4; D: .; V: TRBV5-7; size: .
DNA: TGTGCCGGATCCCGCGGAAGACTCACAGATACGCAGTATTTT; CDR3: CAGSRGRLTDTQYF; J: TRBJ2-3; D: .; V: TRBV9; size: few
DNA: TGTGCCACCAGTGGGGCTATGGAGACCCAGTACTTC; CDR3: CATSGAMETQYF; J: TRBJ2-5; D: .; V: TRBV24-1; size: .
DNA: TGTGCCAGCAGTCCGTCCGGGACAGTGGCTGAAGCTTTCTTT; CDR3: CASSPSGTVAEAFF; J: TRBJ1-1; D: TRBD1; V: TRBV27; size: many
DNA: TGTGCCACCTCGGGGCAGGGGCCTTCTAACTATGGCTACACCTTC; CDR3: CATSGQGPSNYGYTF; J: TRBJ1-2; D: .; V: TRBV24-1; size: .
DNA: TGTGCCAGCAGCCAAGATGCTTCTAGCGAAGGGGGGGAGCAGTACTTC; CDR3: CASSQDASSEGGEQYF; J: TRBJ2-7; D: .; V: TRBV3-1; size: few
DNA: TGTGCCAGCAGGGGGAGGTCTTGGGAAAAACTGTTTTTT; CDR3: CASRGRSWEKLFF; J: TRBJ1-4; D: .; V: TRBV28; size: .
DNA: TGTGCTAGTGGTTTGGGTTGGGGGACTAGGGACAATGAGCAGTTCTTC; CDR3: CASGLGWGTRDNEQFF; J: TRBJ2-1; D: TRBD2; V: TRBV12-5; size: .